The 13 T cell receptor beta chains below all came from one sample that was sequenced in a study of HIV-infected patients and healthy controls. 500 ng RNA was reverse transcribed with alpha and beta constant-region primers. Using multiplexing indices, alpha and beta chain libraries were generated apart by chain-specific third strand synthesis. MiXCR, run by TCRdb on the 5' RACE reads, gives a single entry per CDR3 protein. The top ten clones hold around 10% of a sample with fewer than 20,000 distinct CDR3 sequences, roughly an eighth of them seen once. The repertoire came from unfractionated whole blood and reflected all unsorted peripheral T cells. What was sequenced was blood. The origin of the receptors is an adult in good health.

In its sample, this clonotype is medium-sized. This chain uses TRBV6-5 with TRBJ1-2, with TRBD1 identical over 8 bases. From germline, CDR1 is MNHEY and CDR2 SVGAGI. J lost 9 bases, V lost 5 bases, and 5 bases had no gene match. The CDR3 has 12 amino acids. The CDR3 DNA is TGTGCCAGCAGTCCCGGACAGGGAAGCTACACCTTC. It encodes CASSPGQGSYTF.

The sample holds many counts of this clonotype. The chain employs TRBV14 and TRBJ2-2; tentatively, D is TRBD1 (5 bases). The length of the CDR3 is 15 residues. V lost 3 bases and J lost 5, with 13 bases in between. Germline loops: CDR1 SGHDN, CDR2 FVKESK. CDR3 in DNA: TGTGCCAGCAGCCACCCCCGGGCAGGGACCGGGGAGCTGTTTTTT. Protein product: CASSHPRAGTGELFF.

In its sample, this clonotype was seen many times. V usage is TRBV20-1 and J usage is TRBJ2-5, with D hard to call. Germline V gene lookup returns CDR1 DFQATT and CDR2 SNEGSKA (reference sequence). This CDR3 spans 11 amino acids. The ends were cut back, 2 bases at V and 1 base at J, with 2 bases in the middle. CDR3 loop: CSARFQETQYF. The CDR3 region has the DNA TGCAGTGCTAGATTCCAAGAGACCCAGTACTTC.

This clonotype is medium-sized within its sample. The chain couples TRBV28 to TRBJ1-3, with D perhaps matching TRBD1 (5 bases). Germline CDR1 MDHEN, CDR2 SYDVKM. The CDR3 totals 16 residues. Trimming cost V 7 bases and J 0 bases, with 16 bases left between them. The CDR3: CASTRDAPSSGNTIYF. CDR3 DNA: TGTGCCAGCACTCGGGACGCGCCCAGCTCTGGAAACACCATATATTTT.

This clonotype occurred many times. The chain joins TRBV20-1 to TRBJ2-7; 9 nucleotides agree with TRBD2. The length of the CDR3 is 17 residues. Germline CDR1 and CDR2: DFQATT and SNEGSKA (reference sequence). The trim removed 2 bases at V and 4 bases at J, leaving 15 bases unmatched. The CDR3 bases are TGCAGTGCTAGAATACTGCCTAGAGCGGGGGGTCTTTACGAGCAGTACTTC. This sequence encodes CSARILPRAGGLYEQYF.

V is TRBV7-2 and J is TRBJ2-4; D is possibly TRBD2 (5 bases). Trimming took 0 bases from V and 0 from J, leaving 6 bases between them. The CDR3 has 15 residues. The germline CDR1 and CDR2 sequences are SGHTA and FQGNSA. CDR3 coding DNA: TGTGCCAGCAGCTTAGCAGGGAGAGCCAAAAACATTCAGTACTTC. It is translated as CASSLAGRAKNIQYF.

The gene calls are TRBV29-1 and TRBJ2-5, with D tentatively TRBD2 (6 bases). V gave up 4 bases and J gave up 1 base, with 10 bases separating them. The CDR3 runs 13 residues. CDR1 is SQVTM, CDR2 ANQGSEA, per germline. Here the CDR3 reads CSVAGVGQETQYF. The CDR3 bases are TGCAGCGTTGCGGGGGTCGGCCAAGAGACCCAGTACTTC.

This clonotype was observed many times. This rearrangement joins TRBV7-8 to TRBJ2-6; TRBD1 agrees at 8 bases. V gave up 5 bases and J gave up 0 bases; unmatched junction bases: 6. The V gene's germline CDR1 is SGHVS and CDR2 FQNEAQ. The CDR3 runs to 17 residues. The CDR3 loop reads CASSRRDRSSGANVLTF. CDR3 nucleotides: TGTGCCAGCAGCCGCCGGGACAGGAGCTCTGGGGCCAACGTCCTGACTTTC.

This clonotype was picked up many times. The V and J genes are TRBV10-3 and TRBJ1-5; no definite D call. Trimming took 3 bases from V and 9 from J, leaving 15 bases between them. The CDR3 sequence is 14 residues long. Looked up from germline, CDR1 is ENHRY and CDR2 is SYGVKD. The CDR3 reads CAISDPYQDAPQHF. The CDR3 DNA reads TGTGCCATCAGTGATCCGTACCAAGATGCGCCCCAGCATTTT.

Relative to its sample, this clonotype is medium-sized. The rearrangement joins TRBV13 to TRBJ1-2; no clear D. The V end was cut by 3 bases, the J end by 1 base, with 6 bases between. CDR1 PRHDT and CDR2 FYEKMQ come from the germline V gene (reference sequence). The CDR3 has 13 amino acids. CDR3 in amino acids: CASSFSNNYGYTF. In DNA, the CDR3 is TGTGCCAGCAGCTTTAGTAATAACTATGGCTACACCTTC.

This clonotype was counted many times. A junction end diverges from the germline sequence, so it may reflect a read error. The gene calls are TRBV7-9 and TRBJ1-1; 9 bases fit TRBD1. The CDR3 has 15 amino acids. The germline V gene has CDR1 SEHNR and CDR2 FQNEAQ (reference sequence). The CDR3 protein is CASSLWTGVKTEAFF. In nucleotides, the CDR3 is TGTGCCAGCAGCTTATGGACAGGGGTGAAAACTGAAGCTTTCTTT.

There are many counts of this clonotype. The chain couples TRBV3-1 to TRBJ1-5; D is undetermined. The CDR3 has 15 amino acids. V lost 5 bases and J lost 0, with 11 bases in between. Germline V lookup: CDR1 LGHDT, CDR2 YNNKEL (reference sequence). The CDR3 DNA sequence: TGTGCCAGCAGCAGTCGACTGTATAGCAATCAGCCCCAGCATTTT. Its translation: CASSSRLYSNQPQHF.

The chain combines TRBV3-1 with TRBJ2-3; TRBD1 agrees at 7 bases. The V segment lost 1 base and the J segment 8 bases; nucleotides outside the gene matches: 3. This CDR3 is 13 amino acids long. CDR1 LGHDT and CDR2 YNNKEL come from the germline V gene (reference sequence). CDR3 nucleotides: TGTGCCAGCAGCCAAGGACAGGGCGGTACGCAGTATTTT. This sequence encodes CASSQGQGGTQYF.